Detailed here is one TCR beta chain. The CDR3 totals 14 residues. The germline CDR1 and CDR2 sequences are MNHEY and SMNVEV (reference sequence). The V gene lost 7 bases and the J gene lost 1 base, with 13 bases spanning the gap. The entry originates in a study of blood T cell repertoires in COVID-19. Study-wide context: Researchers got acute and convalescent COVID-19 samples from the United States, Italy and Spain. Sources were T cells, B-cell-depleted T cells, or PBMCs; the material itself was cDNA or gDNA.

As processed by the authors: Reference gene primers were amplified, and this amplification served to estimate nucleated cell counts. Profiling relied on immunoSEQ multiplex PCR, and the TCRdb table lists in-frame clones only, not all of them. V and J calls and clone size follow that table, whereas D and trimming were derived from the DNA. The sample has around 170,000 clones; roughly nine tenths are singletons. The specimen was peripheral blood. This chain uses TRBV27 with TRBJ1-1, with no clear D. This clonotype was sampled from a man aged 18 to 29 who had recovered from COVID-19. In nucleotides, the CDR3 is TGTGCCAGCAAGATTCTCCAGGCGAACACTGAAGCTTTCTTT. The encoded protein is CASKILQANTEAFF.